This is a list of T cell receptor beta chains from one sample in a study of PD-L1 blockade in urothelial cancer. Libraries were prepared by immunoSEQ multiplex PCR; TCRdb keeps only in-frame clonotypes and omits some of them. The sample shows tens of thousands of clones, around 90% of them seen only once. The sequences come from PBMCs, collected around atezolizumab (anti-PD-L1) treatment. These receptors were obtained from a woman in her seventies with urothelial cancer. CDR3s leave out the opening cysteine and the closing phenylalanine or tryptophan. The order of the fields is V gene, D gene, J gene, CDR3 protein. D genes are given only for firm matches.

>TRBV19|NA|TRBJ1-2
ASSSGFNYGYT
>TRBV4-1|TRBD1|TRBJ1-1
ASSPRDRMMNTEAF
>TRBV28|NA|TRBJ2-2
ASSAGYTGELF
>TRBV7-8|NA|TRBJ2-5
ASSLASSETQY
>TRBV7-2|NA|TRBJ2-7
ASSLPTLYEQY
>TRBV15|TRBD1|TRBJ1-5
ATSDPRDRVHQPQH
>TRBV28|TRBD1|TRBJ2-7
ASSSGAGGEQY
>TRBV29-1|NA|TRBJ1-2
SVEELWTEDGYT
>TRBV28|NA|TRBJ2-5
ASSLIQNFQETQY
>TRBV18|TRBD2|TRBJ2-1
ASSPELRLAGGPYNEQF
>TRBV7-3|NA|TRBJ2-3
ASSLVAASTDTQY
>TRBV10-3|TRBD2|TRBJ2-1
AISGAASGINNEQF
>TRBV11-1|NA|TRBJ1-2
AKGGDGARSCYT
>TRBV6-5|TRBD1|TRBJ2-5
ASSYTPDRGQETQY
>TRBV4-1|NA|TRBJ2-5
ASSQEVQSPTQY
>TRBV5-6|NA|TRBJ1-1
ASRLPGDVTEAF
>TRBV30|TRBD2|TRBJ2-1
AWSVPGLAGDVEQF
>TRBV5-1|NA|TRBJ1-5
ASSLAGGDGGPQH
>TRBV5-1|TRBD1|TRBJ2-1
ASSPGQGSFYEQF